These T cell receptor beta chains were read from a single sample in a study of cytomegalovirus exposure and HLA in healthy donors. TCRdb's table, derived via immunoSEQ multiplex PCR, lists solely in-frame clones and lacks some. Here the sample spans about 130,000 clones, 77% being singletons. The sequenced sample was PBMCs. Receptors originate from a woman in her thirties or forties in good health and CMV-seronegative. Each CDR3 is given with its conserved first and last residue. A D gene is named only where the DNA matches it firmly. Rows may omit the clone size; those that give it use once, few, many or a size class.

d_gene: TRBD1; v_gene: TRBV6-5; len: 15; abundance: NA; j_gene: TRBJ2-6; CDR3nt: TGTGCCAGCAGTTTAACAGGGGGGAGGGCCAACGTCCTGACTTTC; CDR3aa: CASSLTGGRANVLTF
d_gene: NA; v_gene: TRBV6-1; len: 14; abundance: NA; j_gene: TRBJ1-5; CDR3nt: TGTGCCAGCGGTCCGGCAGGGAGCAATCAGCCCCAGCATTTT; CDR3aa: CASGPAGSNQPQHF
d_gene: NA; v_gene: TRBV7-9; len: 13; abundance: NA; j_gene: TRBJ2-7; CDR3nt: TGTGCCAGCAGCTTAAGGGGAACCTACGAGCAGTACTTC; CDR3aa: CASSLRGTYEQYF
d_gene: TRBD1; v_gene: TRBV4-2; len: 15; abundance: NA; j_gene: TRBJ1-2; CDR3nt: TGTGCCAGCAGCCAAGACTGGGACAGCTTCTATGGCTACACCTTC; CDR3aa: CASSQDWDSFYGYTF
d_gene: TRBD1; v_gene: TRBV9; len: 15; abundance: NA; j_gene: TRBJ1-4; CDR3nt: TGTGCCAGCAGCGCAGGGACAGGGGAAGATGAAAAACTGTTTTTT; CDR3aa: CASSAGTGEDEKLFF
d_gene: NA; v_gene: TRBV29-1; len: 16; abundance: NA; j_gene: TRBJ2-3; CDR3nt: TGCAGCGTTGACCCTGGGGGGGGCGGAAAAGGAGATACGCAGTATTTT; CDR3aa: CSVDPGGGGKGDTQYF
d_gene: NA; v_gene: TRBV18; len: 15; abundance: NA; j_gene: TRBJ2-5; CDR3nt: TGTGCCAGCTCACTTGCGGAACAGGTCAAACAGACCCAGTACTTC; CDR3aa: CASSLAEQVKQTQYF
d_gene: NA; v_gene: TRBV7-3; len: 13; abundance: few; j_gene: TRBJ1-5; CDR3nt: TGTGCCAGCAGCTTAGAAGGAGGTCAGCCCCAGCATTTT; CDR3aa: CASSLEGGQPQHF
d_gene: NA; v_gene: TRBV7-9; len: 12; abundance: once; j_gene: TRBJ1-5; CDR3nt: TGTTCCAGCAGCTTCGGAGATCAGCCCCAGCATTTT; CDR3aa: CSSSFGDQPQHF
d_gene: NA; v_gene: TRBV7-2; len: 16; abundance: few; j_gene: TRBJ2-3; CDR3nt: TGTGCCAGCCGTACACATAGGGCGGGGAACGCAGATACGCAGTATTTT; CDR3aa: CASRTHRAGNADTQYF
d_gene: NA; v_gene: TRBV10-3; len: 15; abundance: NA; j_gene: TRBJ1-4; CDR3nt: TGTGCCATCAGTGAGTCGATGGGCCTTAATGAAAAACTGTTTTTT; CDR3aa: CAISESMGLNEKLFF
d_gene: NA; v_gene: TRBV25-1; len: 18; abundance: NA; j_gene: TRBJ1-1; CDR3nt: TGTGCCAGCAGTGAATTGAGGGTGACGGCCTTTCGGAACACTGAAGCTTTCTTT; CDR3aa: CASSELRVTAFRNTEAFF
d_gene: NA; v_gene: TRBV30; len: 11; abundance: NA; j_gene: TRBJ1-1; CDR3nt: TGTGCCTGGACTCCGGAGGCTGAAGCTTTCTTT; CDR3aa: CAWTPEAEAFF
d_gene: NA; v_gene: TRBV6-5; len: 15; abundance: NA; j_gene: TRBJ1-5; CDR3nt: TGTGCCAGCAGTTACGGTGGACAAGCGGGTCAGCCCCAGCATTTT; CDR3aa: CASSYGGQAGQPQHF
d_gene: NA; v_gene: TRBV29-1; len: 14; abundance: NA; j_gene: TRBJ2-7; CDR3nt: TGCAGCGTTCGACTGGACTTTAAGACCCACGAGCAGTACTTC; CDR3aa: CSVRLDFKTHEQYF
d_gene: NA; v_gene: TRBV5-8; len: 15; abundance: NA; j_gene: TRBJ1-2; CDR3nt: TGTGCCAGCAGCCGATTCTCCGGGATAAACTATGGCTACACCTTC; CDR3aa: CASSRFSGINYGYTF
d_gene: TRBD2; v_gene: TRBV7-2; len: 18; abundance: NA; j_gene: TRBJ2-3; CDR3nt: TGTGCCAGCAGCTCCCGATCCACTAGCGGGGGCCAGGGGAATACGCAGTATTTT; CDR3aa: CASSSRSTSGGQGNTQYF
d_gene: NA; v_gene: TRBV25-1; len: 13; abundance: NA; j_gene: TRBJ2-1; CDR3nt: TGTGCCAGCAGTGTCGCCGGAGGCGATGAGCAGTTCTTC; CDR3aa: CASSVAGGDEQFF
d_gene: NA; v_gene: TRBV6-1; len: 13; abundance: NA; j_gene: TRBJ1-1; CDR3nt: TGTGCCAGCAGTGCTCAGGGTGGAACTGAAGCTTTCTTT; CDR3aa: CASSAQGGTEAFF
d_gene: NA; v_gene: TRBV6-5; len: 13; abundance: NA; j_gene: TRBJ1-6; CDR3nt: TGTGCCAGCAGTAAACAGGGAATTTCACCCCTCCACTTT; CDR3aa: CASSKQGISPLHF
d_gene: NA; v_gene: TRBV6-1; len: 12; abundance: NA; j_gene: TRBJ2-5; CDR3nt: TGTGCCAGCTCCAGGGTGGAAGAGACCCAGTACTTC; CDR3aa: CASSRVEETQYF
d_gene: NA; v_gene: TRBV5-1; len: 14; abundance: NA; j_gene: TRBJ1-1; CDR3nt: TGCGCCAGCAGCTTCATTCCCAGGGGTACTGAAGCTTTCTTT; CDR3aa: CASSFIPRGTEAFF
d_gene: TRBD1; v_gene: TRBV7-2; len: 15; abundance: NA; j_gene: TRBJ1-6; CDR3nt: TGTGCCAGCAGCCTTGGGACAGACTTCAATTCACCCCTCCACTTT; CDR3aa: CASSLGTDFNSPLHF
d_gene: NA; v_gene: TRBV19; len: 19; abundance: once; j_gene: TRBJ1-1; CDR3nt: TGTGCCAGTAGTATAGACACAGGGAGAGGCTCAATCTTAAGCACTGAAGCTTTCTTT; CDR3aa: CASSIDTGRGSILSTEAFF
d_gene: TRBD1; v_gene: TRBV4-3; len: 14; abundance: NA; j_gene: TRBJ1-6; CDR3nt: TGCGCCAGCAGTTTCGGACAGGGCGGCTCACCCCTCCACTTT; CDR3aa: CASSFGQGGSPLHF
d_gene: NA; v_gene: TRBV6-5; len: 13; abundance: NA; j_gene: TRBJ1-6; CDR3nt: TGTGCCAGCATGGGCAGGGCTGTCTCACCCCTCCACTTT; CDR3aa: CASMGRAVSPLHF
d_gene: TRBD2; v_gene: TRBV30; len: 18; abundance: NA; j_gene: TRBJ2-5; CDR3nt: TGTGCCTGGAGTCTCTTCGCTAGCGGGGGGCCGAGGGGTGAAACCCAGTACTTC; CDR3aa: CAWSLFASGGPRGETQYF
d_gene: NA; v_gene: TRBV15; len: 16; abundance: NA; j_gene: TRBJ2-1; CDR3nt: TGTGCCACCAGCAGAGATAGCTTAGGATCCTACAATGAGCAGTTCTTC; CDR3aa: CATSRDSLGSYNEQFF
d_gene: TRBD1; v_gene: TRBV19; len: 15; abundance: NA; j_gene: TRBJ1-1; CDR3nt: TGTGCCAGTAGGACTCCGGGACAGGGTGACACTGAAGCTTTCTTT; CDR3aa: CASRTPGQGDTEAFF
d_gene: TRBD1; v_gene: TRBV5-1; len: 14; abundance: NA; j_gene: TRBJ2-7; CDR3nt: TGCGCCAGCACCATCGACAGGGACCGAGGGGAGCAGTACTTC; CDR3aa: CASTIDRDRGEQYF
d_gene: TRBD1; v_gene: TRBV30; len: 14; abundance: NA; j_gene: TRBJ1-2; CDR3nt: TGTGCCTGGAGTTTCCCGACAGGGATCAATGGCTACACCTTC; CDR3aa: CAWSFPTGINGYTF
d_gene: TRBD2; v_gene: TRBV11-3; len: 14; abundance: NA; j_gene: TRBJ2-3; CDR3nt: TGTGCCAGCAGCTTAGGGGAGGGTGTAGATACGCAGTATTTT; CDR3aa: CASSLGEGVDTQYF
d_gene: NA; v_gene: TRBV7-2; len: 15; abundance: NA; j_gene: TRBJ1-2; CDR3nt: TGTGCCAGCAGCTTACTAGGACTCCCTAACTATGGCTACACCTTC; CDR3aa: CASSLLGLPNYGYTF
d_gene: TRBD2; v_gene: TRBV10-3; len: 15; abundance: NA; j_gene: TRBJ2-3; CDR3nt: TGTGCCATCAAAAGCAGCGGGGGGAACACAGATACGCAGTATTTT; CDR3aa: CAIKSSGGNTDTQYF
d_gene: NA; v_gene: TRBV5-1; len: 12; abundance: NA; j_gene: TRBJ1-2; CDR3nt: TGCGCCAGCAGCTTGGGTATAGATGGCTACACCTTC; CDR3aa: CASSLGIDGYTF
d_gene: NA; v_gene: TRBV6-5; len: 13; abundance: NA; j_gene: TRBJ1-2; CDR3nt: TGTGCCAGCAGTTACCGGGTAAACTATGGCTACACCTTC; CDR3aa: CASSYRVNYGYTF
d_gene: TRBD2; v_gene: TRBV10-1; len: 16; abundance: NA; j_gene: TRBJ2-3; CDR3nt: TGCGCCAGCAGCCTTGGACTAGCGGGCCCCACAGATACGCAGTATTTT; CDR3aa: CASSLGLAGPTDTQYF
d_gene: TRBD1; v_gene: TRBV7-9; len: 15; abundance: few; j_gene: TRBJ1-1; CDR3nt: TGTGCCAGCAGCGACCCACGGACAGGGGACCACACAGCTTTCTTT; CDR3aa: CASSDPRTGDHTAFF
d_gene: NA; v_gene: TRBV7-8; len: 14; abundance: NA; j_gene: TRBJ2-3; CDR3nt: TGTGCCAGCAGCGCATTAACTAGCACAGATACGCAGTATTTT; CDR3aa: CASSALTSTDTQYF
d_gene: NA; v_gene: TRBV7-2; len: 13; abundance: NA; j_gene: TRBJ2-1; CDR3nt: TGTGCCAGCAGCTTAGCTAGTTACAATGAGCAGTTCTTC; CDR3aa: CASSLASYNEQFF
d_gene: NA; v_gene: TRBV6-5; len: 14; abundance: NA; j_gene: TRBJ1-1; CDR3nt: TGTGCCAGCGAGCGGGGGGGAGGGAACACTGAAGCTTTCTTT; CDR3aa: CASERGGGNTEAFF
d_gene: TRBD1; v_gene: TRBV5-1; len: 15; abundance: NA; j_gene: TRBJ1-6; CDR3nt: TGCGCCAGCAGCGACGGGACAGGGCTTAATTCACCCCTCCACTTT; CDR3aa: CASSDGTGLNSPLHF
d_gene: TRBD1; v_gene: TRBV2; len: 14; abundance: NA; j_gene: TRBJ1-1; CDR3nt: TGTGCCAGCAACTCGGACAGGGCGAACACTGAAGCTTTCTTT; CDR3aa: CASNSDRANTEAFF
d_gene: NA; v_gene: TRBV5-6; len: 14; abundance: NA; j_gene: TRBJ1-4; CDR3nt: TGTGCCAGCAGCTTGCTAACAACTAATGAAAAACTGTTTTTT; CDR3aa: CASSLLTTNEKLFF
d_gene: TRBD1; v_gene: TRBV2; len: 16; abundance: NA; j_gene: TRBJ1-4; CDR3nt: TGTGCCAGCAGTGCTAACGGACAGGGCTTAAATGAAAAACTGTTTTTT; CDR3aa: CASSANGQGLNEKLFF
d_gene: NA; v_gene: TRBV27; len: 16; abundance: NA; j_gene: TRBJ1-5; CDR3nt: TGTGCCAGCAGGAGACAGGCGCTAAATAGCAATCAGCCCCAGCATTTT; CDR3aa: CASRRQALNSNQPQHF
d_gene: NA; v_gene: TRBV6-6; len: 14; abundance: NA; j_gene: TRBJ1-1; CDR3nt: TGTGCCAGCAGTTACTCGAACAGGGAAACTGAAGCTTTCTTT; CDR3aa: CASSYSNRETEAFF
d_gene: NA; v_gene: TRBV2; len: 13; abundance: NA; j_gene: TRBJ1-1; CDR3nt: TGTGCCAGCAGTATACAGGAGAACACTGAAGCTTTCTTT; CDR3aa: CASSIQENTEAFF
d_gene: NA; v_gene: TRBV6-5; len: 13; abundance: NA; j_gene: TRBJ1-2; CDR3nt: TGTGCCAGCAGCCAACATGGCAGCTATGGCTACACCTTC; CDR3aa: CASSQHGSYGYTF
d_gene: TRBD2; v_gene: TRBV4-1; len: 16; abundance: NA; j_gene: TRBJ2-4; CDR3nt: TGCGCCAGCAGCCAAAGGGGGTATAGCGGGGAAAACATTCAGTACTTC; CDR3aa: CASSQRGYSGENIQYF
d_gene: NA; v_gene: TRBV11-2; len: 13; abundance: NA; j_gene: TRBJ1-4; CDR3nt: TGTGCCAGCAGCCTACAGGGTGGTGAAAAACTGTTTTTT; CDR3aa: CASSLQGGEKLFF
d_gene: TRBD1; v_gene: TRBV10-3; len: 14; abundance: once; j_gene: TRBJ1-6; CDR3nt: TGTGCCATCAGTGGGGACAGGGGGCCCTCACCCCTCCACTTT; CDR3aa: CAISGDRGPSPLHF
d_gene: NA; v_gene: TRBV6-1; len: 16; abundance: NA; j_gene: TRBJ1-3; CDR3nt: TGTGCCAGCAGTGAAGCGCTGGGGACAATAAAGGGCGGCATATATTTT; CDR3aa: CASSEALGTIKGGIYF
d_gene: TRBD2; v_gene: TRBV5-1; len: 18; abundance: NA; j_gene: TRBJ2-2; CDR3nt: TGCGCCAGCAGCTGGGGACTAGCGGGGACCTCGAACACCGGGGAGCTGTTTTTT; CDR3aa: CASSWGLAGTSNTGELFF
d_gene: TRBD1; v_gene: TRBV7-2; len: 14; abundance: NA; j_gene: TRBJ1-6; CDR3nt: TGTGCCAGCAGCCGACAGGGCTCCAATTCACCCCTCCACTTT; CDR3aa: CASSRQGSNSPLHF